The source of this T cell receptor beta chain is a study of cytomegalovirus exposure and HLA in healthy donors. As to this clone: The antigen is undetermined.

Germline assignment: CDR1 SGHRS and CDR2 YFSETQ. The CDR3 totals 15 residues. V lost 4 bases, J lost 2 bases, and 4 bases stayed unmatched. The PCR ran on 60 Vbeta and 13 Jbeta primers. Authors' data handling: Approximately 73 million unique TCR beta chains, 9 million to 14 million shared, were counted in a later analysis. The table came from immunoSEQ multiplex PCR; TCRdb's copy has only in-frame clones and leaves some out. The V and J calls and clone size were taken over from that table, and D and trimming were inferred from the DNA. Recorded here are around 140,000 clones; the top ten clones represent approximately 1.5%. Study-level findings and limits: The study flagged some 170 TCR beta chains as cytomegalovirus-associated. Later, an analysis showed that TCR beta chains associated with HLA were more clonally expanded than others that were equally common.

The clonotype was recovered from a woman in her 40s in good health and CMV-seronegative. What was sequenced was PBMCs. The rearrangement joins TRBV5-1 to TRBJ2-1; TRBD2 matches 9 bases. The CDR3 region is CASSQERGAYNEQFF. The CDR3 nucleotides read TGCGCCAGCAGCCAGGAGCGGGGGGCCTACAATGAGCAGTTCTTC.